These T cell receptor beta chains were read from a single sample in a study of blood T cell dynamics during melanoma immunotherapy. Only in-frame clones appear in the TCRdb table, and some are missing; sequencing was by immunoSEQ multiplex PCR. The repertoire holds more than 15,000 clones, with 87% as singletons. Sequenced here: blood, sampled from a patient treated with checkpoint blockade. Receptors were obtained from a human donor with melanoma. The CDR3 runs from the conserved cysteine through the conserved F or W. Fields, in order: CDR3 protein, CDR3 DNA, J gene, clone size, V gene, D gene. A D gene is named only where the DNA matches it firmly. Clone size is stated in some rows and not others, as once, few, many or a class when expanded.

CDR3: CASRGQGGYGYTF
DNA: TGTGCCAGCAGGGGACAGGGGGGCTATGGCTACACCTTC
J: TRBJ1-2
size: few
V: TRBV5-4
D: TRBD1

CDR3: CASTQGFGPYEQYF
DNA: TGTGCCAGTACTCAGGGGTTTGGTCCCTACGAGCAGTACTTC
J: TRBJ2-7
size: .
V: TRBV19
D: .

CDR3: CASSVESRTGGNGYTF
DNA: TGTGCCAGCAGCGTAGAATCGAGGACAGGGGGGAATGGCTACACCTTC
J: TRBJ1-2
size: .
V: TRBV9
D: TRBD1

CDR3: CAGAANTEAFF
DNA: TGTGCCGGGGCAGCGAACACTGAAGCTTTCTTT
J: TRBJ1-1
size: .
V: TRBV30
D: .

CDR3: CASSLVRGRQETQYF
DNA: TGTGCCAGCAGCTTAGTTCGGGGGAGGCAAGAGACCCAGTACTTC
J: TRBJ2-5
size: .
V: TRBV11-1
D: .

CDR3: CASSHHTQDTQYF
DNA: TGTGCCAGCAGCCACCACACCCAAGATACGCAGTATTTT
J: TRBJ2-3
size: .
V: TRBV11-2
D: .

CDR3: CASSTLTTSTDTQYF
DNA: TGTGCCAGCAGCACCTTGACTACTAGCACAGATACGCAGTATTTT
J: TRBJ2-3
size: .
V: TRBV5-5
D: .

CDR3: CASSIWTSGSSEQYF
DNA: TGTGCCAGCAGCATCTGGACTAGCGGGAGTAGCGAGCAGTACTTC
J: TRBJ2-7
size: once
V: TRBV11-2
D: TRBD2

CDR3: CASSSGRTNTEAFF
DNA: TGTGCCAGCAGTTCGGGACGGACGAACACTGAAGCTTTCTTT
J: TRBJ1-1
size: .
V: TRBV28
D: .

CDR3: CASSDRRDREVLGQETQYF
DNA: TGTGCCAGCAGTGACCGGCGAGACAGGGAAGTTTTGGGGCAAGAGACCCAGTACTTC
J: TRBJ2-5
size: .
V: TRBV6-4
D: TRBD1

CDR3: CASSLTDPRDEQYF
DNA: TGTGCCAGCAGCTTAACTGACCCCCGGGACGAGCAGTACTTC
J: TRBJ2-7
size: .
V: TRBV7-2
D: .

CDR3: CASSDPWDEQYF
DNA: TGTGCCAGCAGTGACCCCTGGGACGAGCAGTACTTC
J: TRBJ2-7
size: .
V: TRBV6-1
D: .

CDR3: CSARGRYF
DNA: TGCAGTGCCCGCGGGCGTTACTTC
J: TRBJ2-5
size: .
V: TRBV20-1
D: .

CDR3: CASSPGLEGTQYF
DNA: TGCGCCAGCAGCCCCGGACTAGAAGGGACCCAGTACTTC
J: TRBJ2-5
size: once
V: TRBV5-1
D: TRBD2

CDR3: CAWSGGPINEKLFF
DNA: TGTGCCTGGAGCGGGGGCCCAATTAATGAAAAACTGTTTTTT
J: TRBJ1-4
size: .
V: TRBV30
D: .